This T cell receptor (beta chain) was observed in a study of T cells in localized non-small cell lung cancer. Findings of the study overall: Adjacent lung exhibited a median of about 50 among the 100 most abundant tumor clones. Longer overall survival was associated with a higher density of T cells in the blood. The tumor had only one region sequenced, so heterogeneity remains possible. Uninvolved adjacent lung showed peak T cell clonality, exceeding tumor.

This CDR3 comprises 15 residues. V trimming: 3 bases; J trimming: 8 bases; junction bases outside the gene matches: 10. Germline V gene sequence: CDR1 SGHTA, CDR2 FQGTGA. The table came from immunoSEQ multiplex PCR; TCRdb's copy has only in-frame clones and leaves some out. Seen here are around 30,000 clones, 85% to 95% observed once, and the top ten hold roughly 0.73%. This clone was observed a handful of times. Its specificity is unknown. This sample comprised peripheral blood, obtained before any cancer treatment. This chain joins TRBV7-3 and TRBJ1-3; TRBD1 matches at 7 bases. This TCR was sampled from a woman aged 35 to 70 with stage I lung adenocarcinoma. The CDR3 protein is CASSLADRVRDTIYF. The CDR3 DNA follows: TGTGCCAGCAGCTTGGCAGACAGGGTACGGGACACCATATATTTT.